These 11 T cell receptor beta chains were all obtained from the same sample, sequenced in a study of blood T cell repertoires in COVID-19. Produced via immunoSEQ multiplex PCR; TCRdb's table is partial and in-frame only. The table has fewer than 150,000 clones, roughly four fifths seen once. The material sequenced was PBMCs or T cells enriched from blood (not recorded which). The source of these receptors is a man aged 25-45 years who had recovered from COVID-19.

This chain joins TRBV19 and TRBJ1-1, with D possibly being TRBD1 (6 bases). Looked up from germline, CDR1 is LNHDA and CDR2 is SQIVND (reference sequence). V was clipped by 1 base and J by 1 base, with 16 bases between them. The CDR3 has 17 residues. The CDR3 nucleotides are TGTGCCAGTAGTATAGCCTGGGGGCAGGGCAAGAACACTGAAGCTTTCTTT. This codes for CASSIAWGQGKNTEAFF.

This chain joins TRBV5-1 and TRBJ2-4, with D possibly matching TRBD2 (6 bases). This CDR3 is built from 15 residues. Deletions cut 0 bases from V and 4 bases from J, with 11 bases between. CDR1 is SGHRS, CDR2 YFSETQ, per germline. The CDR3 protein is CASSLAGSSKNIQYF. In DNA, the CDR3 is TGCGCCAGCAGCTTGGCCGGGAGCTCAAAAAACATTCAGTACTTC.

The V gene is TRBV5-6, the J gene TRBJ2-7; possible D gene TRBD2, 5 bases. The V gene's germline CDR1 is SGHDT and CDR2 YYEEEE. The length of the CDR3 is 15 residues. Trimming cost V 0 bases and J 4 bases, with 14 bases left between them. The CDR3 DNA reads TGTGCCAGCAGCTTGGCCGGGGTCGAGATTTACGAGCAGTACTTC. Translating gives CASSLAGVEIYEQYF.

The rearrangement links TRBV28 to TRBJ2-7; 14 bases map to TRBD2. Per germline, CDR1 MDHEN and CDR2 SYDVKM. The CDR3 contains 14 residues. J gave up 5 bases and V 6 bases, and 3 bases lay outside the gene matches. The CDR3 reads CASRGLAGADEQYF. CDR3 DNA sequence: TGTGCCAGCAGGGGACTAGCGGGAGCTGACGAGCAGTACTTC.

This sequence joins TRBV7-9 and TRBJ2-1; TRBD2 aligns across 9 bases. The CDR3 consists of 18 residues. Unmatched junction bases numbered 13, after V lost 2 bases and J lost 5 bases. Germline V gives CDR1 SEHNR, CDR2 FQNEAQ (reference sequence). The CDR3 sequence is CASSLRPSGNRANNEQFF. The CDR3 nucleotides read TGTGCCAGCAGCTTAAGGCCTAGCGGGAATCGAGCAAACAATGAGCAGTTCTTC.

CDR3 protein: CASSSSDSTELGTQYF. The CDR3 nucleotides read TGTGCCAGCAGTTCGTCGGACAGTACAGAATTGGGGACCCAGTACTTC. This chain connects TRBV6-5 to TRBJ2-5; D might be TRBD1 (6 bases). Germline V gives CDR1 MNHEY, CDR2 SVGAGI. The V gene lost 4 bases and the J gene lost 7 bases, with 22 bases spanning the gap. The CDR3 length is 16 residues.

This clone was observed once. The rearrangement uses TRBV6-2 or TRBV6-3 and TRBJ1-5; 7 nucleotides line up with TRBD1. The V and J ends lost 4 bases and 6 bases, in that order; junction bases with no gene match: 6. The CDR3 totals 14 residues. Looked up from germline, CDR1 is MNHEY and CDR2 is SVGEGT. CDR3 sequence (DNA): TGTGCCAGCAGTTTTCGGGACAGTTTTCAGCCCCAGCATTTT. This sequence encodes CASSFRDSFQPQHF.

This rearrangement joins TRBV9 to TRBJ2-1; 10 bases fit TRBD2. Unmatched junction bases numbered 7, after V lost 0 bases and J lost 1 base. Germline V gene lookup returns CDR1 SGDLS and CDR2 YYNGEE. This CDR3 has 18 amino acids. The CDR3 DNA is TGTGCCAGCAGCGTAGGTGGGCTAGCGGGAGCATCCTACAATGAGCAGTTCTTC. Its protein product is CASSVGGLAGASYNEQFF.

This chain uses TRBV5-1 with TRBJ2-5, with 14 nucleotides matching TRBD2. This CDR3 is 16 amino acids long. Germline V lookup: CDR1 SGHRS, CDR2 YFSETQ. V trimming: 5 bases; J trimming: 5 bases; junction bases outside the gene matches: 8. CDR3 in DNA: TGCGCCAGCAGAACGACTAGCGGGGGGGCCGGGGAGACCCAGTACTTC. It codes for CASRTTSGGAGETQYF.

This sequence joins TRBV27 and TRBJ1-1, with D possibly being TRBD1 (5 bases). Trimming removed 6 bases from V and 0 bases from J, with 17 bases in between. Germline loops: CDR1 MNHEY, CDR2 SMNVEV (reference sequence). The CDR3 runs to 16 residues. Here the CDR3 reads CASRFSGAAMNTEAFF. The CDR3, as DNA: TGTGCCAGCAGATTCTCTGGGGCAGCCATGAACACTGAAGCTTTCTTT.

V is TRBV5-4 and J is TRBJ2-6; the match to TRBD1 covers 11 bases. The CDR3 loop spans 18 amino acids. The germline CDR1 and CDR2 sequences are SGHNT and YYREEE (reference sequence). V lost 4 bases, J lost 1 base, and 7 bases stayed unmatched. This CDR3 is CASSPGQGVFSGANVLTF. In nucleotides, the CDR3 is TGTGCCAGCAGCCCGGGACAGGGGGTCTTTTCTGGGGCCAACGTCCTGACTTTC.